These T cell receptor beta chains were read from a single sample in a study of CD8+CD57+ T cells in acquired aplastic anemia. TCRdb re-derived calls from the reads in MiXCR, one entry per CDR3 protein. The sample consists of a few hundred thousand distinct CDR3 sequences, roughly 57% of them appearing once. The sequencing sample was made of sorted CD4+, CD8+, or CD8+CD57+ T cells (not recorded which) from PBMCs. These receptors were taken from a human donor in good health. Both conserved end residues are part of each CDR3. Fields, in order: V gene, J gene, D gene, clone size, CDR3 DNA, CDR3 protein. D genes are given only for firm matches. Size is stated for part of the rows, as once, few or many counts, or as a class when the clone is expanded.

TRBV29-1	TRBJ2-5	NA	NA	TGCAGCGGGGGTGGAGGGGCTGGTGAGACCCAGTACTTC	CSGGGGAGETQYF
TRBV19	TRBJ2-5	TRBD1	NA	TGTGCCAGTAGGATGACAGGGGGCAAAGAGACCCAGTACTTC	CASRMTGGKETQYF
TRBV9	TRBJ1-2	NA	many	TGTGCCAGCAGCCCGAATTCTAACTATGGCTACACCTTC	CASSPNSNYGYTF
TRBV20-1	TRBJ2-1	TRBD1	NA	TGCAGTGCTGGGGACAGGGGAACCTACAATGAGCAGTTCTTC	CSAGDRGTYNEQFF
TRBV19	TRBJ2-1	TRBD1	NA	TGTGCCAGTAGGAGGGGGCTCTACAATGAGCAGTTCTTC	CASRRGLYNEQFF
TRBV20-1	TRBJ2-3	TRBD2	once	TGCAGTGCTGGACTAGCGGGGGGGCGGGTAGATACGCAGTATTTT	CSAGLAGGRVDTQYF
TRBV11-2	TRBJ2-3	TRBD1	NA	TGTGCCAGCAGCTTCAACAGGGGGCAAGCAGATACGCAGTATTTT	CASSFNRGQADTQYF
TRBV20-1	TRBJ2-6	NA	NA	TGCAGTGCTAGGGCCAACGTCCTGACTTTC	CSARANVLTF
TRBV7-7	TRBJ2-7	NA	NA	TGTGCTAGCAGCTTAAACCTCCAGGACGAGCAGTACTTC	CASSLNLQDEQYF
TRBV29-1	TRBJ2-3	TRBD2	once	TGCAGCGTTGACTGGACTAGCGGGAGCACAGATACGCAGTATTTT	CSVDWTSGSTDTQYF
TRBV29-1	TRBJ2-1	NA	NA	TGCAGCGTTGAAGCCGACAGCAATGAGCAGTTCTTC	CSVEADSNEQFF
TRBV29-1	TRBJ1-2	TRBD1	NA	TGCAGCGTTGCTAAACAGGGGGCGGATGGCTACACCTTC	CSVAKQGADGYTF
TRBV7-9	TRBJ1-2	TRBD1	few	TGTGCCAGCAGCGTACAGGGGCGGGATGGCTACACCTTC	CASSVQGRDGYTF
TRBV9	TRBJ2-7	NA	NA	TGTGCCAGCAGCGCCAGGGGCGAGCAGTACTTC	CASSARGEQYF
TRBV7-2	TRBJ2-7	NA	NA	TGTGCCAGCAGCTTAACGGACGAGCAGTACTTC	CASSLTDEQYF
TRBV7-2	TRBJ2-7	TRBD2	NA	TGTGCCAGCCCGGCTCAAACGGGGACTAGCGGGGTGGGGCAGTACTTC	CASPAQTGTSGVGQYF
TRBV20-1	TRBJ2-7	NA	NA	TGCAGTGCTAGAGCGGGAGACCGGCAGTACTTC	CSARAGDRQYF
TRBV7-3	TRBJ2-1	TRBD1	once	TGTGCCAGCAGCTCTCGGCGAACAGGGGATGAGCAGTTCTTC	CASSSRRTGDEQFF
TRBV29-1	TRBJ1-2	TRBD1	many	TGCAGCGTTGAAGATTTCTACGGGACAGGGGCTTTGACAGGCTATGGCTACACCTTC	CSVEDFYGTGALTGYGYTF
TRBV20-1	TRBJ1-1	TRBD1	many	TGCAGTGCCGCGGACAGGGCCACCTCATATGAAGCTTTCTTT	CSAADRATSYEAFF
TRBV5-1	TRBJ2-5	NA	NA	TGCGCCAGCAGCTGGCTTCGTCCCGTTCAAGAGACCCAGTACTTC	CASSWLRPVQETQYF
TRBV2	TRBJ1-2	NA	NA	TGTGCCAGCAGTGAAGCCTGGTCCCGCAGGGATCGTGGCTACACCTTC	CASSEAWSRRDRGYTF
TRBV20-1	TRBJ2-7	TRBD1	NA	TGCGGTGCTACCCACGGGACAGGGACCAACGAGCAGTACTTC	CGATHGTGTNEQYF
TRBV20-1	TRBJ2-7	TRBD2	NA	TGCAGTGCTAGATTACGGGGGGTTACCTACGAGCAGTACTTC	CSARLRGVTYEQYF
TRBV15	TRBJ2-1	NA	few	TGTGCCACCAGCAGAAGAGGTATTGAGCAGTTCTTC	CATSRRGIEQFF
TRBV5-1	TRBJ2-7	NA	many	TGCGCCAGCAGGCCGGGTACCGAAGATTACTACGAGCAGTACTTC	CASRPGTEDYYEQYF
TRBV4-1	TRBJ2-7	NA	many	TGCGCCAGCAGCCACACCTCTCCGGGTACCTACGAGCAGTACTTC	CASSHTSPGTYEQYF
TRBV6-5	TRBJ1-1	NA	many	TGTGCCAGCAGCTTAGGACAGCACACTGAAGCTTTCTTT	CASSLGQHTEAFF
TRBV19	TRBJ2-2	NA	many	TGTGCCAGTAGTGCGGCTCCGGGACAATCAGCCGGGGAGCTGTTTTTT	CASSAAPGQSAGELFF
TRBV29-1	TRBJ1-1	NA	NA	TGCAGCGTTGGAGGGGCTGACGAGCAGCTAGCAGCTTTCTTT	CSVGGADEQLAAFF
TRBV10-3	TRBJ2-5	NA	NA	TGTGCCATCAGTGGTTCAGCAGAGACCCAGTACTTC	CAISGSAETQYF
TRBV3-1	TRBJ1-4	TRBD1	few	TGTGCCAGCAGCCAAAACAGGGGCGATGAAAAACTGTTTTTT	CASSQNRGDEKLFF
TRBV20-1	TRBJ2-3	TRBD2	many	TGCAGTGCCCCAGTTCTAGCGGGGGGCACAGATACGCAGTATTTT	CSAPVLAGGTDTQYF
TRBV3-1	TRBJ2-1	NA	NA	TGTGCCAGCAGCCAAGGGGCAGCGACTTGGGATGAGCAGTTCTTC	CASSQGAATWDEQFF
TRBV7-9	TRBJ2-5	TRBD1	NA	TGTGCCAGCAGCAGCGGGACAGGGGTAGTAGAGACCCAGTACTTC	CASSSGTGVVETQYF
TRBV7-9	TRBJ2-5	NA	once	TGTGCCGGGGGCCCGTTAGAGACCCAGTACTTC	CAGGPLETQYF
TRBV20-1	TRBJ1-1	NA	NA	TGCAGTGCTAGCCGAATTGGTCACTCGAACACTGAAGCTTTCTTT	CSASRIGHSNTEAFF
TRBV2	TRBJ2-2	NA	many	TGTGCCAGCATCACCGACGGAGGGGACCGTCCGAACACCGGGGAGCTGTTTTTT	CASITDGGDRPNTGELFF
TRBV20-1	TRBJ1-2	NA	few	TGCAGTGCTAGTCACGGGGGAAATGGCTACACCTTC	CSASHGGNGYTF
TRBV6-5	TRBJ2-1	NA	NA	TGTGCCAGCAGTTGGGACGGGGACTCCTACAATGAGCAGTTCTTC	CASSWDGDSYNEQFF
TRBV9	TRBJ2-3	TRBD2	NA	TGTGCCAGCAGCACCCGACTAGCGGGGGGGACAGATACGCAGTATTTT	CASSTRLAGGTDTQYF
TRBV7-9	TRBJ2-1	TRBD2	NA	TGTGCCAGCAGCGATGCGGGACTAGCGGGAGATAGGAATGAGCAGTTCTTC	CASSDAGLAGDRNEQFF
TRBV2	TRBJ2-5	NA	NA	TGTGCCAGCAGACCAGGGTTCGAGACCCAGTACTTC	CASRPGFETQYF
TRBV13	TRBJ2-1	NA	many	TGTGCCAGCAGCTTCAGGGTCCCTGAGCAGTTCTTC	CASSFRVPEQFF
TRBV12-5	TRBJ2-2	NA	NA	TGTGCTAGTGACCCCGGGGAGCTGTTTTTT	CASDPGELFF
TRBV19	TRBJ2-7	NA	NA	TGTGCCAGCGCGGACGGATACGAGCAGTACTTC	CASADGYEQYF
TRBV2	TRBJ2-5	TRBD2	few	TGTGCCAGCAGTTATATGACGGGGGGAGAGACCCAGTACTTC	CASSYMTGGETQYF
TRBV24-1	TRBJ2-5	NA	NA	TGTGCCACCAGTTGGGTATTCGGGAGTAGCGGAATCCTTCAAGAGACCCAGTACTTC	CATSWVFGSSGILQETQYF
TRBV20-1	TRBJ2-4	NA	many	TGCAGTGCTCGGCAGGTGCTAGCCAAAAACATTCAGTACTTC	CSARQVLAKNIQYF
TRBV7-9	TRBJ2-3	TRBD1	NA	TGTGCCAGCAGCCAAGGGGACAGGGGGATTAGAGATACGCAGTATTTT	CASSQGDRGIRDTQYF
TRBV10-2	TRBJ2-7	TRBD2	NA	TGCGCCAGCAGTGGCTTAGCGGGGTCTGTCCACGAGCAGTACTTC	CASSGLAGSVHEQYF
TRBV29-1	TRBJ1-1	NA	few	TGCAGCGTTGAGCGGGTGTGGGGGGCAGGTGAAGCTTTCTTT	CSVERVWGAGEAFF
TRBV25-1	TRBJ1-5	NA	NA	TGTGCCAGCAGTGCTGCTGTAGGGGTTCAGCCCCAGCATTTT	CASSAAVGVQPQHF
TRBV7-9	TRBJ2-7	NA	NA	TGTGCCAGCAGCTTTAGGGACTGGGGTGCGGACGAGCAGTACTTC	CASSFRDWGADEQYF
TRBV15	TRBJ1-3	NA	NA	TGTGCCACCAGCAGACCGAATGGAAACACCATATATTTT	CATSRPNGNTIYF
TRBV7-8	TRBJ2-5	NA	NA	TGTGCCAGCAGCTTAGTTGACCGCCGAGGGAAGACCCAGTACTTC	CASSLVDRRGKTQYF
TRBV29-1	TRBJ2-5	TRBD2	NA	TGCAGCAGTCTGTGGGCGGGGGTGGCGGAGACCCAGTACTTC	CSSLWAGVAETQYF
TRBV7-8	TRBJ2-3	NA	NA	TGTGCCAGCAGCTTAACAGCCCTTGGCACAGATACGCAGTATTTT	CASSLTALGTDTQYF